The present TCR beta chain was sequenced within a study of blood T cell repertoires in COVID-19. Generated by immunoSEQ multiplex PCR, the TCRdb table keeps only in-frame clones and is missing some. Counted here are 95,000 to 150,000 clones, approximately 89% occurring once; the ten biggest clones make up about 3.3%. The clonotype comes from an elderly woman with COVID-19, enrolled during active disease. The specimen was peripheral blood.

CDR3 region: CASSSHRATRAGKLFF. The DNA of the CDR3 is TGTGCCAGCAGCTCCCATAGGGCCACACGGGCGGGAAAACTGTTTTTT. The rearrangement joins TRBV7-2 to TRBJ1-4; D unclear. The CDR3 sequence is 16 residues long. The V end lost 4 bases, the J end lost 10 bases, and 22 bases lay between the germline ends. Germline V gene sequence: CDR1 SGHTA, CDR2 FQGNSA.